Listed below are T cell receptor beta chains from one sample, sequenced in a study of cytomegalovirus exposure and HLA in healthy donors. Using immunoSEQ multiplex PCR, the repertoire was profiled, and TCRdb retains in-frame clones only, with some absent. The sample lists 150,000 or so clones; about 80% were seen once. Input material: PBMCs. These receptors all come from a female donor in good health and CMV-seronegative. The CDR3 runs from the conserved cysteine through the conserved F or W. A D gene is named only where the DNA matches it firmly.

TRBJ2-7 | TRBV27 | TRBD1 | CASSYQTGGYEQYF
TRBJ2-4 | TRBV2 | . | CASADPRKNIQYF
TRBJ1-2 | TRBV19 | . | CASGVGGYGYTF
TRBJ2-7 | TRBV7-3 | . | CASSVQGKGGYEQYF
TRBJ1-4 | TRBV9 | TRBD1 | CASSVAATGGNEKLFF
TRBJ1-6 | TRBV27 | TRBD1 | CASSPTARGLGVEGNSPLHF
TRBJ1-1 | TRBV30 | . | CAWSQGRISEAFF
TRBJ1-6 | TRBV18 | . | CASSPIKESSPLHF
TRBJ2-7 | TRBV7-9 | . | CASSSLRALPYEQYF
TRBJ2-1 | TRBV18 | TRBD2 | CASSPGLADNEQFF
TRBJ2-5 | TRBV30 | TRBD2 | CAWSVRSGRAGETQYF
TRBJ1-2 | TRBV5-1 | . | CASSFQGRDGYTF
TRBJ1-3 | TRBV19 | TRBD1 | CASRPTGAGNTIYF
. | TRBV5-6 | TRBD1 | CASSEQTGRVDEQYF
TRBJ2-7 | TRBV5-1 | TRBD1 | CASSSAGTGVGQYF
TRBJ2-1 | TRBV27 | . | CASSPQVLRYNEQFF
TRBJ2-5 | TRBV5-1 | . | CASSLGTEGETQYF
TRBJ2-7 | TRBV28 | . | CASTRQGPPSEQYF
TRBJ1-1 | TRBV11-2 | . | CASSPLMNTEAFF
TRBJ1-5 | TRBV7-2 | . | CASSLSNQPQHF
TRBJ2-2 | TRBV5-1 | . | CASSFDPAGTGELFF
TRBJ1-2 | TRBV7-9 | . | CASSLAPRASNYGYTF
TRBJ2-1 | TRBV9 | TRBD2 | CASSVEAAGGTNEQFF
TRBJ2-7 | TRBV11-3 | . | CASSVEDNKQYF
TRBJ2-3 | TRBV27 | TRBD2 | CASSLIGAGTGNTQYF
TRBJ2-1 | TRBV11-2 | TRBD2 | CASSPSGGGDNEQFF
TRBJ2-7 | TRBV30 | TRBD1 | CAWNTGTGGYEQYF
TRBJ1-2 | TRBV5-4 | . | CASKSISRGGANYGYTF
TRBJ2-5 | TRBV7-8 | . | CASSRTKETQYF
TRBJ1-1 | TRBV18 | . | CASSDSVNTEAFF
TRBJ2-3 | TRBV5-1 | TRBD1 | CASSLQGARADTQYF
TRBJ1-2 | TRBV5-1 | TRBD1 | CASSLLPGQDNGYTF
TRBJ2-5 | TRBV5-1 | TRBD2 | CASSLGLAEEGETQYF
TRBJ2-5 | TRBV10-3 | . | CAISESIMTGETQYF
TRBJ2-2 | TRBV6-6 | . | CASSMTREAGELFF
TRBJ2-5 | TRBV2 | TRBD2 | CASSSTYSGGMGETQYF
TRBJ2-1 | TRBV5-6 | TRBD1 | CASSRDRRGNEQFF
TRBJ2-2 | TRBV25-1 | TRBD1 | CASSEWGQGNTGELFF
TRBJ2-3 | TRBV7-6 | TRBD2 | CASSLVAGESTDTQYF
TRBJ1-2 | TRBV30 | . | CAWISPGHGGGYTF
TRBJ2-4 | TRBV5-1 | . | CASSPYQGENIQYF
TRBJ2-7 | TRBV25-1 | TRBD2 | CASSEFGTSGGGPHEQYF
TRBJ2-7 | TRBV9 | TRBD1 | CASSVGQGAYEQYF
TRBJ1-2 | TRBV7-9 | TRBD1 | CASSLGATGAGYGYTF
TRBJ1-2 | TRBV5-1 | . | CASSLSSGSNYGYTF
TRBJ1-1 | TRBV7-9 | TRBD1 | CASSLPYEGARAEAFF
TRBJ1-2 | TRBV30 | . | CAWSGLGAPNYGYTF
TRBJ2-1 | TRBV7-3 | TRBD2 | CASSTGTRAGNEQFF
TRBJ2-5 | TRBV7-9 | TRBD1 | CASSPRWGTEETQYF
TRBJ2-3 | TRBV7-9 | . | CASTRSSTDTQYF
TRBJ1-2 | TRBV27 | TRBD1 | CASTQQTGASGYTF
TRBJ2-7 | TRBV2 | TRBD1 | CASSEGQGRTYEQYF
TRBJ2-5 | TRBV9 | TRBD2 | CASSVYWSGSSQTQYF
TRBJ1-2 | TRBV5-1 | TRBD1 | CASSLGTGYGIGGYTF
TRBJ2-1 | TRBV6-5 | . | CASSPLLSSYNEQFF